This T cell receptor beta chain was observed in a study of control samples from healthy donors and cancer patients. The table came from immunoSEQ multiplex PCR; TCRdb's copy has only in-frame clones and leaves some out. The sample has 100,000 to 150,000 clones, roughly 84% seen once. The CDR3 contains 15 residues. The ends were cut back, 2 bases at V and 4 bases at J, with 14 bases in the middle. Germline V gene sequence: CDR1 MNHNS, CDR2 SASEGT. V usage is TRBV6-1 and J usage is TRBJ1-2, with D hard to call. This TCR was recovered from a man younger than 35 in good health. The sequencing input was blood. The CDR3 DNA sequence: TGTGCCAGCAGTGAAACGTCTCGTGGAGGCTATGGCTACACCTTC. Residues: CASSETSRGGYGYTF.